The entry that follows covers one TCR beta chain sequence. Assignments of participants to cohorts depended upon their own reported clinical history. Under the authors' procedure: Nucleated cell counts were estimated from reference gene primer amplification. The repertoire was sequenced with immunoSEQ multiplex PCR; TCRdb's copy has only in-frame clones and lacks some. Clonal size and the V and J genes are those of that table, whereas D and trimming came from the DNA. The sample includes roughly 340,000 clones, approximately 89% of them seen just once. The data belong to a study of blood T cell repertoires in COVID-19. Study background: Two negative PCRs, clearance, or symptom resolution had been documented for recovered Cohort 3 donors. Samples representing acute and convalescent COVID-19 were sourced from the United States, Italy and Spain.

CDR3 length: 13 amino acids. Germline V gene data show CDR1 as SNHLY and CDR2 as FYNNEI. Trimming took 6 bases from V and 0 from J, leaving 6 bases between them. The receptor was isolated from a man aged 35 to 55 in a cohort exposed to, infected with or recovered from COVID-19 (not recorded which). Sequencing was carried out using PBMCs or T cells enriched from blood (not recorded which). The rearrangement links TRBV2 to TRBJ1-3, with D maybe TRBD1 (5 bases). The CDR3 sequence: CASRQGSGNTIYF. The CDR3 DNA is TGTGCCAGCAGGCAGGGCTCTGGAAACACCATATATTTT. The full variable domain, its missing parts supplied by reference TRBV2 and TRBJ1-3, is EPEVTQTPSHQVTQMGQEVILRCVPISNHLYFYWYRQILGQKVEFLVSFYNNEISEKSEIFDDQFSVERPDGSNFTLKIRSTKLEDSAMYFCASRQGSGNTIYFGEGSWLTVV.